This TCR beta chain was obtained from a study of T cell changes during pregnancy in multiple sclerosis. Assay: immunoSEQ multiplex PCR; the TCRdb copy retains only in-frame clones and omits some. The sample shows about 110,000 clones, about 90% of them seen only once. Trimming pared 5 bases from V and 1 base from J, leaving 11 bases between. The germline V gene has CDR1 MNHEY and CDR2 SMNVEV (reference sequence). The CDR3 extends over 15 amino acids. This sequence joins TRBV27 and TRBJ2-2; D possibly corresponds to TRBD2 (5 bases). The sequenced sample was peripheral blood, obtained before pregnancy. The TCR was taken from a female donor with multiple sclerosis, enrolled in a pregnancy study. The CDR3 sequence is CASSPGRRNTGELFF. For the CDR3, the DNA is TGTGCCAGCAGTCCGGGGAGACGGAACACCGGGGAGCTGTTTTTT.